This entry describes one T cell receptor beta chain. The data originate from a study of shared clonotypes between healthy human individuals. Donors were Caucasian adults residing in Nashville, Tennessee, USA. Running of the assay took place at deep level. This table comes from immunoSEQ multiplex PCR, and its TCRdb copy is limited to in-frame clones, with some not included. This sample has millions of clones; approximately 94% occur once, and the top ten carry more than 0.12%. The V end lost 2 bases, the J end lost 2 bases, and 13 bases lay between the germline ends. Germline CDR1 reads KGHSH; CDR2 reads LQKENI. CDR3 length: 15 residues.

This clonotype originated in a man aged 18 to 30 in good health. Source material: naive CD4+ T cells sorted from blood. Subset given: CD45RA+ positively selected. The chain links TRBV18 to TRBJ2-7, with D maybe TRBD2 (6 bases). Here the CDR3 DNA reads TGTGCCAGCTCACCATCAACGGCGGGGACCTACGAGCAGTACTTC. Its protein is CASSPSTAGTYEQYF.